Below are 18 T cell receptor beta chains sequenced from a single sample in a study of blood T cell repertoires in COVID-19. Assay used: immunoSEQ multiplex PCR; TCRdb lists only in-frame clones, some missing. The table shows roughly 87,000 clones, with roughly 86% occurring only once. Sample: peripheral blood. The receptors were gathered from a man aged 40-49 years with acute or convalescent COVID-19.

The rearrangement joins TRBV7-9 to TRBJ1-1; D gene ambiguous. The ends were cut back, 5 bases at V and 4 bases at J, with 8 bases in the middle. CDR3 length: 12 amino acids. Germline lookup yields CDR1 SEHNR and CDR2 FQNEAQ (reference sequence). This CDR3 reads CASSLSGTEAFF. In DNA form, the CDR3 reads TGTGCCAGCAGCCTCAGTGGCACTGAAGCTTTCTTT.

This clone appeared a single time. This chain's CDR3 is CASSLRSSYEQYF. CDR3 coding DNA: TGTGCCAGCAGCTTACGGAGCTCCTACGAGCAGTACTTC. The chain combines TRBV11-3 with TRBJ2-7; D is unresolved. V dropped 2 bases and J dropped 0 bases, with 5 bases sitting between them. The CDR3 is 13 amino acids. CDR1 and CDR2 from the germline V gene are SGHNT and YENEEA.

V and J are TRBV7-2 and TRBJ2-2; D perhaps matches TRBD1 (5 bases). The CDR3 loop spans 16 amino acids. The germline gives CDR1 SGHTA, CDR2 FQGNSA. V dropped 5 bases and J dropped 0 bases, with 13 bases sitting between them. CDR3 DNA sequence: TGTGCCAGCAGCCTTAGGGGTACCCCGAACACCGGGGAGCTGTTTTTT. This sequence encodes CASSLRGTPNTGELFF.

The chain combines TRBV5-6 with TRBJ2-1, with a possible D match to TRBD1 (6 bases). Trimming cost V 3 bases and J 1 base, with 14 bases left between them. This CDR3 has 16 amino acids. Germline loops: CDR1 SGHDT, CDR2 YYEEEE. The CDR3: CASSWSRGWSYNEQFF. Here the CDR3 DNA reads TGTGCCAGCAGCTGGTCCAGGGGTTGGTCCTACAATGAGCAGTTCTTC.

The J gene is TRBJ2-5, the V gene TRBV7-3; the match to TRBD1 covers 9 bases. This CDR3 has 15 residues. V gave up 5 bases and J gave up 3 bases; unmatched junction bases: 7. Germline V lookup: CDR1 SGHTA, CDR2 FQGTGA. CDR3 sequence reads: CASSIGTGPKETQYF. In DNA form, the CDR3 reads TGTGCCAGCAGCATCGGGACAGGGCCAAAAGAGACCCAGTACTTC.

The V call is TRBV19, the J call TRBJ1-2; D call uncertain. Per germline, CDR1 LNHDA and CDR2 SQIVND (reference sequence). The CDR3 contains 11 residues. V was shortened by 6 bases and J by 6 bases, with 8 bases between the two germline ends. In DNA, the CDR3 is TGTGCCAGTAGGCTGGGAGATGGCTACACCTTC. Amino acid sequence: CASRLGDGYTF.

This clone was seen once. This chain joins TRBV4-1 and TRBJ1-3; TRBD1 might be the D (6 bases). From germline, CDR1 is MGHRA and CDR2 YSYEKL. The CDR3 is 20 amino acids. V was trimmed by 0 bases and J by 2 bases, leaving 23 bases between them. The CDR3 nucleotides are TGCGCCAGCAGCCAAGATAGGGGGTCGGGCCTCCGTGACACTGGAAACACCATATATTTT. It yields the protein CASSQDRGSGLRDTGNTIYF.

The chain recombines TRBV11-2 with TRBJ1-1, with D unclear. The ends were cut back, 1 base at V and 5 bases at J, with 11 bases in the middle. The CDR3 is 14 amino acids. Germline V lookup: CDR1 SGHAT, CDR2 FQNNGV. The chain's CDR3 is CASSLGGGETEAFF. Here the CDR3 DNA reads TGTGCCAGCAGCTTAGGCGGTGGCGAAACTGAAGCTTTCTTT.

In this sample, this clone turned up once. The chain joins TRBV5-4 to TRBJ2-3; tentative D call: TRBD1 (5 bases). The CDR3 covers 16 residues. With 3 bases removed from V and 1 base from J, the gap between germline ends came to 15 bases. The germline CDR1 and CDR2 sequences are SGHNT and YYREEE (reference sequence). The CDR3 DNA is TGTGCCAGCAGCTCTCCAACAGGTCTAGGCACAGATACGCAGTATTTT. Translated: CASSSPTGLGTDTQYF.

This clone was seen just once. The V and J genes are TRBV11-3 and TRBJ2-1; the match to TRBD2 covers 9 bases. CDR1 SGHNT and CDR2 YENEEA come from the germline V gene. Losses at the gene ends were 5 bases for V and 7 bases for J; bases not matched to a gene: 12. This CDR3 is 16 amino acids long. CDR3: CASSQGLTSGRNEQFF. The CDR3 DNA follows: TGTGCCAGCAGCCAAGGCCTCACTAGCGGGCGGAATGAGCAGTTCTTC.

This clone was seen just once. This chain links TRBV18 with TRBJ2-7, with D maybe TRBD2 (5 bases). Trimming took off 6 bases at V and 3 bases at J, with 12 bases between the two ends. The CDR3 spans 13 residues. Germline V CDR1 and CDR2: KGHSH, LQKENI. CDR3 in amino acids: CASSLNRGYEQYF. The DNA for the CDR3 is TGTGCCAGCTCCCTAAACCGGGGCTACGAGCAGTACTTC.

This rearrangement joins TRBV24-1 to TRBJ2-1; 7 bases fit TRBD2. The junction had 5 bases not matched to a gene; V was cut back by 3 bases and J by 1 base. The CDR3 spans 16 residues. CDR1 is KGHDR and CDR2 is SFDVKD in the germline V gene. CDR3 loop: CATSDHQRGSYNEQFF. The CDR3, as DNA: TGTGCCACCAGTGATCACCAGCGGGGATCCTACAATGAGCAGTTCTTC.

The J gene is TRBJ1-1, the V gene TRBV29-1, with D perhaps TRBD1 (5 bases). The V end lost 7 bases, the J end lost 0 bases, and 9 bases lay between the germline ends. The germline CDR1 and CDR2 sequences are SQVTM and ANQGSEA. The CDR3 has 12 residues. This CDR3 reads CSALGVNTEAFF. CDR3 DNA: TGCAGCGCCCTAGGGGTGAACACTGAAGCTTTCTTT.

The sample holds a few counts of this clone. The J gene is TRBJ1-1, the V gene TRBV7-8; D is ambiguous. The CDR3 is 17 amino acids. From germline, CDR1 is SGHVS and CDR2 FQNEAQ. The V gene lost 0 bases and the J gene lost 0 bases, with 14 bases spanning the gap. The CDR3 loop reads CASSLANVNSMNTEAFF. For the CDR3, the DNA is TGTGCCAGCAGCTTAGCGAATGTGAACTCGATGAACACTGAAGCTTTCTTT.

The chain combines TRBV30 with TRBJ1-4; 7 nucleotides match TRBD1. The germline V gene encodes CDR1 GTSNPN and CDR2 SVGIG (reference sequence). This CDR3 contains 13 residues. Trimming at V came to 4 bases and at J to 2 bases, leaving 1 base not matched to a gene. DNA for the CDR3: TGTGCCTGGAACAGGGGCACTAATGAAAAACTGTTTTTT. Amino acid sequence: CAWNRGTNEKLFF.

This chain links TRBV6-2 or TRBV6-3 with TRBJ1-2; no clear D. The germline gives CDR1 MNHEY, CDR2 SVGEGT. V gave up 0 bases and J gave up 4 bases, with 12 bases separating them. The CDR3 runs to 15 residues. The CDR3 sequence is CASSYSGGVGYGYTF. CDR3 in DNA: TGTGCCAGCAGTTACTCAGGCGGAGTGGGCTATGGCTACACCTTC.

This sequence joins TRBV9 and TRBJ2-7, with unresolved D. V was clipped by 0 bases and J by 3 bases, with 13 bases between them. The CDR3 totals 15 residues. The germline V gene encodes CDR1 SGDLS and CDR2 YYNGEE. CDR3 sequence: CASSVASTSSYEQYF. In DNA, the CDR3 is TGTGCCAGCAGCGTAGCGTCGACAAGCAGCTACGAGCAGTACTTC.

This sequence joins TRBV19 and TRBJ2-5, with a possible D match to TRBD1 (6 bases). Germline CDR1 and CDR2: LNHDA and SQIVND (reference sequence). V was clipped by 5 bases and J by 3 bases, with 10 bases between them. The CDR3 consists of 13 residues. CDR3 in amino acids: CASSWSGEETQYF. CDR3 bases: TGTGCCAGTAGTTGGTCAGGGGAAGAGACCCAGTACTTC. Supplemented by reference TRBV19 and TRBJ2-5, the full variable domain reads DGGITQSPKYLFRKEGQNVTLSCEQNLNHDAMYWYRQDPGQGLRLIYYSQIVNDFQKGDIAEGYSVSREKKESFPLTVTSAQKNPTAFYLCASSWSGEETQYFGPGTRLLVL.